Sequencing of this T cell receptor beta chain was carried out in a study of blood T cells in healthy people across ages. With a J-beta primer mix and a sample-barcoded 5' primer, a second PCR ran roughly 6 to 12 cycles. TCRdb called the 5' RACE reads again in MiXCR, with one record for every CDR3 protein. The sample lists about 810,000 distinct CDR3 sequences, roughly 35% occurring once. Comments on this clonotype: Its target is not known.

V shed 0 bases and J shed 4 bases, with 12 bases lying between them. Germline values: CDR1 LGHNA, CDR2 YSLEER. The CDR3 is 15 amino acids. General study points: A strong correlation was seen between TCR beta diversity and naive T cell percentage. While age rose, TCR beta diversity per million T cells dropped in a roughly linear way.

This rearrangement joins TRBV4-3 to TRBJ1-1; D gene unclear. The origin of this receptor is a young man in good health. The sample consisted of blood. The DNA for the CDR3 is TGCGCCAGCAGCCAAGATGTTTGGGCCAGCACTGAAGCTTTCTTT. Translation: CASSQDVWASTEAFF.